Listed here are 28 T cell receptor beta chains from one sample, sequenced in a study of blood T cell repertoires in COVID-19. Profiled with immunoSEQ multiplex PCR; TCRdb holds only in-frame clones, not every one. Of fewer than 300,000 clones in the sample, over 75% are singletons; the top ten hold 4% to 6%. Sequenced sample: peripheral blood. Receptors were obtained from a man between 50 and 59 years old with active or convalescent COVID-19.

The chain carries TRBV19 and TRBJ2-2; 8 positions match TRBD2. The germline CDR1 and CDR2 sequences are LNHDA and SQIVND (reference sequence). Trimming removed 6 bases from V and 4 bases from J; junction bases left unmatched: 7. The CDR3 consists of 15 residues. The CDR3 sequence is CASRGAGGSTGELFF. The CDR3 DNA reads as TGTGCCAGTAGAGGGGCGGGAGGTTCCACCGGGGAGCTGTTTTTT.

The chain couples TRBV5-1 to TRBJ2-1; 16 nucleotides match TRBD2. V dropped 4 bases and J dropped 1; count of bases not matched to a gene: 2. Germline assignment: CDR1 SGHRS and CDR2 YFSETQ. The CDR3 covers 17 residues. In DNA, the CDR3 is TGCGCCAGCAGCCCGGGACTAGCGGGAGGGTCCTACAATGAGCAGTTCTTC. This sequence encodes CASSPGLAGGSYNEQFF.

Concerning this clone: The sample holds other DNA sequences that translate to the same CDR3. The V call is TRBV9, the J call TRBJ1-5, with 9 bases that match TRBD1. Germline assignment: CDR1 SGDLS and CDR2 YYNGEE. This CDR3 region has 14 residues. The V segment lost 2 bases and the J segment 4 bases; nucleotides outside the gene matches: 1. CDR3 nucleotide sequence: TGTGCCAGCAGCGTTGGACAGGGGAATCAGCCCCAGCATTTT. This gives the protein CASSVGQGNQPQHF. The full variable domain, completed using reference TRBV9 and TRBJ1-5, is DSGVTQTPKHLITATGQRVTLRCSPRSGDLSVYWYQQSLDQGLQFLIQYYNGEERAKGNILERFSAQQFPDLHSELNLSSLELGDSALYFCASSVGQGNQPQHFGDGTRLSIL.

This clone is a singleton in its sample. This sequence joins TRBV7-2 and TRBJ1-1; D not certain. Germline-derived CDR1 and CDR2 are SGHTA and FQGNSA. With 3 bases removed from V and 4 bases from J, the gap between germline ends came to 15 bases. The CDR3 runs 15 residues. In nucleotides, the CDR3 is TGTGCCAGCAGCTTCACATCACGGGGAGTCACTGAAGCTTTCTTT. It yields the protein CASSFTSRGVTEAFF.

This clone was picked up a small number of times. The rearrangement joins TRBV27 to TRBJ1-1; TRBD1 matches 8 bases. The CDR3 loop spans 15 amino acids. Germline V lookup: CDR1 MNHEY, CDR2 SMNVEV (reference sequence). J gave up 10 bases and V 5 bases, and 15 bases lay outside the gene matches. The CDR3 sequence: CASSLRLQGEGGAFF. The CDR3, as DNA: TGTGCCAGCAGTCTCCGATTACAGGGGGAAGGTGGAGCTTTCTTT.

The rearrangement joins TRBV28 to TRBJ1-5; D unclear. CDR1 MDHEN and CDR2 SYDVKM come from the germline V gene. The length of the CDR3 is 10 residues. V lost 10 bases and J 11 bases, leaving 12 bases between the germline ends. CDR3: CATRRKSQHF. The CDR3 nucleotides are TGTGCCACCCGGAGGAAGTCCCAGCATTTT.

The chain couples TRBV5-4 to TRBJ2-3, with TRBD2 identical over 9 bases. Germline trimming cut 3 bases from V and 3 bases from J; bases unmatched to any gene: 11. Germline V gene lookup returns CDR1 SGHNT and CDR2 YYREEE (reference sequence). This CDR3 comprises 17 residues. The CDR3 DNA reads as TGTGCCAGCAGCTCCCGACGGGGGGCGGGAGGGACAGATACGCAGTATTTT. As protein: CASSSRRGAGGTDTQYF.

The V and J genes are TRBV10-3 and TRBJ1-1; 11 bases are shared with TRBD1. V dropped 3 bases and J dropped 7; count of bases not matched to a gene: 7. This CDR3 has 15 residues. Germline CDR1 ENHRY, CDR2 SYGVKD. The CDR3 sequence: CAISDAGTGGGEAFF. CDR3 sequence (DNA): TGTGCCATCAGTGATGCTGGGACAGGGGGTGGTGAAGCTTTCTTT.

With respect to this clone: A read error may account for a junction end that differs from germline. This chain uses TRBV19 with TRBJ1-2; D possibly corresponds to TRBD1 (5 bases). The CDR3 has 14 residues. Per the germline V gene, CDR1 is LNHDA and CDR2 is SQIVND (reference sequence). This CDR3 is CASSRGLSNYGYTF. CDR3 bases: TGTGCCAGCAGTAGGGGACTGTCAAACTATGGCTACACCTTC.

The table lists this clone with a few counts. The V gene is TRBV12-3 or TRBV12-4, the J gene TRBJ1-1, with unresolved D. V lost 2 bases and J lost 14, with 12 bases in between. The CDR3 runs to 11 residues. CDR3 nucleotides: TGTGCCAGCAGTTTAACGTTGTCGAGGTTCTTT. It codes for CASSLTLSRFF.

The chain is built from TRBV12-5 and TRBJ2-5; D is unclear. V shed 6 bases and J shed 6 bases, with 11 bases lying between them. This CDR3 is 12 amino acids long. Germline CDR1 reads LGHNT; CDR2 reads FRNRAP. The CDR3 coding sequence is TGTGCTAGTGGCCCCATCCCCCAGACCCAGTACTTC. It specifies CASGPIPQTQYF. Drawing the rest from reference TRBV12-5 and TRBJ2-5, the complete variable domain is DARVTQTPRHKVTEMGQEVTMRCQPILGHNTVFWYRQTMMQGLELLAYFRNRAPLDDSGMPKDRFSAEMPDATLATLKIQPSEPRDSAVYFCASGPIPQTQYFGPGTRLLVL.

V usage is TRBV9 and J usage is TRBJ2-1; D is unresolved. V lost 2 bases, J lost 2 bases, and 11 bases lay in between. This CDR3 has 15 residues. CDR1 is SGDLS and CDR2 is YYNGEE in the germline V gene. The DNA for the CDR3 is TGTGCCAGCAGCGTTGGAGCGAACGCCTACAATGAGCAGTTCTTC. This gives the protein CASSVGANAYNEQFF.

This clone occurred once. The CDR3 reads CASSMGGGGSNQPQHF. CDR3 bases: TGTGCCAGTAGTATGGGCGGCGGGGGAAGCAATCAGCCCCAGCATTTT. J is TRBJ1-5 and V is TRBV19; possibly TRBD1 for D (5 bases). The germline V gene encodes CDR1 LNHDA and CDR2 SQIVND (reference sequence). V shed 3 bases and J shed 1 base, with 13 bases lying between them. The CDR3 is made up of 16 amino acids. Variable domain in full (rest from reference TRBV19 and TRBJ1-5): DGGITQSPKYLFRKEGQNVTLSCEQNLNHDAMYWYRQDPGQGLRLIYYSQIVNDFQKGDIAEGYSVSREKKESFPLTVTSAQKNPTAFYLCASSMGGGGSNQPQHFGDGTRLSIL.

The gene calls are TRBV24-1 and TRBJ2-1; 8 bases line up with TRBD2. CDR3 length: 16 amino acids. The V and J ends lost 4 bases and 2 bases, in that order; junction bases with no gene match: 6. Germline V CDR1 and CDR2: KGHDR, SFDVKD. The CDR3 protein is CATSDHGLATYNEQFF. For the CDR3, the DNA is TGTGCCACCAGTGACCATGGACTAGCCACCTACAATGAGCAGTTCTTC.

This chain joins TRBV5-4 and TRBJ1-1; 10 positions agree with TRBD1. The germline V gene encodes CDR1 SGHNT and CDR2 YYREEE (reference sequence). With V trimmed by 4 bases and J by 4 bases, 13 bases remained unmatched. CDR3 length: 17 residues. The DNA for the CDR3 is TGTGCCAGCAGCCTGGGACAGGGGTCGGGTGTTCGCACTGAAGCTTTCTTT. It is translated as CASSLGQGSGVRTEAFF. Using reference TRBV5-4 and TRBJ1-1 for the parts outside the CDR3, the full variable domain is ETGVTQSPTHLIKTRGQQVTLRCSSQSGHNTVSWYQQALGQGPQFIFQYYREEENGRGNFPPRFSGLQFPNYSSELNVNALELDDSALYLCASSLGQGSGVRTEAFFGQGTRLTVV.

This chain joins TRBV5-4 and TRBJ2-5; no firm D call. The CDR3 is 13 amino acids. V was trimmed by 2 bases and J by 0 bases, leaving 5 bases between them. CDR1 is SGHNT, CDR2 YYREEE, per germline (reference sequence). In DNA, the CDR3 is TGTGCCAGCAGCTTACAAAACCAAGAGACCCAGTACTTC. Its translation is CASSLQNQETQYF. The variable domain in full, completed from reference TRBV5-4 and TRBJ2-5, reads ETGVTQSPTHLIKTRGQQVTLRCSSQSGHNTVSWYQQALGQGPQFIFQYYREEENGRGNFPPRFSGLQFPNYSSELNVNALELDDSALYLCASSLQNQETQYFGPGTRLLVL.

The chain has TRBV29-1 and TRBJ2-3; D call uncertain. The CDR3 runs 12 residues. Trimming cost V 4 bases and J 4 bases, with 9 bases left between them. Germline values: CDR1 SQVTM, CDR2 ANQGSEA. The CDR3: CSVGGEADTQYF. As DNA, the CDR3 is TGCAGCGTTGGAGGTGAAGCAGATACGCAGTATTTT.

The chain combines TRBV7-6 with TRBJ2-1, with unresolved D. Germline V gene data show CDR1 as SGHVS and CDR2 as FNYEAQ. V was clipped by 1 base and J by 3 bases, with 16 bases between them. The CDR3 runs to 17 residues. CDR3 DNA sequence: TGTGCCAGCAGCTTAGTTCGCCGAGAGGTGGGCTACAATGAGCAGTTCTTC. Translation: CASSLVRREVGYNEQFF.

The chain carries TRBV4-2 and TRBJ1-3; D unclear. This CDR3 is 17 amino acids long. The V gene's germline CDR1 is LGHNA and CDR2 YNFKEQ. V was trimmed by 2 bases and J by 0 bases, leaving 14 bases between them. The CDR3 reads CASSQYIGVSSGNTIYF. DNA for the CDR3: TGTGCCAGCAGCCAATACATCGGGGTAAGCTCTGGAAACACCATATATTTT.

This clone has just a few counts. The chain uses TRBV12-3 or TRBV12-4 and TRBJ2-7, with 8 bases aligning to TRBD1. Trimming took 5 bases from V and 5 from J; bases not matched to a gene: 5. The CDR3 loop spans 13 amino acids. The CDR3 DNA is TGTGCCAGCAGTCCCACAGGGGGACACGAGCAGTACTTC. Protein product: CASSPTGGHEQYF.

The chain employs TRBV3-1 (or the pseudogene TRBV3-2) and TRBJ2-1, with TRBD1 matching over 8 bases. Germline V gives CDR1 LGHDT, CDR2 YNNKEL (reference sequence). The CDR3 sequence is 14 residues long. After removal of 4 bases from V and 9 bases from J, the junction contained 8 bases not matched to a gene. The CDR3 protein is CASSRNRGSGEQFF. CDR3 bases: TGTGCCAGCAGCCGGAACAGGGGGTCAGGTGAGCAGTTCTTC.

The rearrangement links TRBV3-1 (or the pseudogene TRBV3-2) to TRBJ2-3; no reliable D call. Germline CDR1 LGHDT, CDR2 YNNKEL (reference sequence). The CDR3 sequence is 13 residues long. V dropped 0 bases and J dropped 2 bases, with 3 bases sitting between them. The CDR3 DNA reads as TGTGCCAGCAGCCAAGACTACACAGATACGCAGTATTTT. It codes for CASSQDYTDTQYF.

The genes are TRBV18 and TRBJ1-1, with D unresolved. Germline assignment: CDR1 KGHSH and CDR2 LQKENI. V was trimmed by 3 bases and J by 0 bases, leaving 5 bases between them. This CDR3 region has 13 residues. The CDR3 is CASSPYLNTEAFF. CDR3 nucleotides: TGTGCCAGCTCACCCTACCTGAACACTGAAGCTTTCTTT.

This clone was observed a handful of times. The chain joins TRBV4-2 to TRBJ2-2; 9 bases are shared with TRBD2. Germline values: CDR1 LGHNA, CDR2 YNFKEQ. Trimming took 0 bases from V and 1 from J; bases not matched to a gene: 9. The CDR3 is made up of 19 amino acids. CDR3 DNA sequence: TGTGCCAGCAGCCAAGATCAATGGACTAGCGTAGGGAACACCGGGGAGCTGTTTTTT. This codes for CASSQDQWTSVGNTGELFF.

The rearrangement joins TRBV5-1 to TRBJ1-2; 9 bases are shared with TRBD1. Germline V lookup: CDR1 SGHRS, CDR2 YFSETQ. This CDR3 has 13 residues. The ends lost 3 bases at V and 8 bases at J; junction bases unmatched: 5. The CDR3, as DNA: TGCGCCAGCAGCTCAGACAGGGGGGGCGGCTACACCTTC. As protein: CASSSDRGGGYTF.

V gene TRBV6-6 combines with J gene TRBJ1-5; D possibly corresponds to TRBD1 (5 bases). Germline lookup yields CDR1 MNHNY and CDR2 SVGAGI (reference sequence). The V and J ends lost 6 bases and 2 bases respectively, with 14 bases between them. CDR3 size: 15 residues. The CDR3 DNA follows: TGTGCCAGCAGCCTCGGGGGGGTAGGCAATCAGCCCCAGCATTTT. The encoded protein is CASSLGGVGNQPQHF.

This rearrangement joins TRBV24-1 to TRBJ2-5; 9 bases match TRBD2. The J segment lost 3 bases and the V segment lost 1 base, leaving 5 bases of the junction unmatched. In germline, CDR1 is KGHDR, CDR2 SFDVKD. The CDR3 covers 16 residues. CDR3 loop: CATSDLGASGKETQYF. In DNA, the CDR3 is TGTGCCACCAGTGATTTAGGGGCTAGCGGGAAAGAGACCCAGTACTTC.

J is TRBJ2-1 and V is TRBV15, with D perhaps TRBD2 (5 bases). Germline V lookup: CDR1 LNHNV, CDR2 YYDKDF (reference sequence). V was clipped by 4 bases and J by 10 bases, with 11 bases between them. The CDR3 loop spans 12 amino acids. Written as DNA, the CDR3 is TGTGCCACCAGCATGGGAGAATGGGAGCAGTTCTTC. Translation: CATSMGEWEQFF.